The present T cell receptor (beta chain) was sequenced within a study of T cells in Graves' hyperthyroidism and ophthalmopathy. Study-wide background: It was at initial diagnosis, before any treatment, that peripheral blood was collected. Study observations and caveats: Median prediction lead before ophthalmopathy onset was 6.5 months with the model. A 13 V-J signature model discriminated ophthalmopathy versus stable hyperthyroidism. In the blood, most expanded thyroid clonotypes above 0.001 appeared as well.

From RNA transcripts, TCR beta CDR3 regions were amplified. HTBI primers drove first-round RT-PCR of the TCR CDR3. TCRdb used MiXCR to reprocess the multiplex PCR reads, holding one entry per CDR3 protein. The sample has 300,000 to 350,000 distinct CDR3 sequences, 15% to 20% seen once. This clonotype was seen a few times. Its target is unknown. The CDR3 is 15 residues long. Trimming cost V 4 bases and J 2 bases; bases outside gene matches: 3. Germline V gives CDR1 LGHDT, CDR2 YNNKEL (reference sequence). The chain links TRBV3-1 to TRBJ2-7; TRBD2 matches 12 bases. The material sequenced was blood. This TCR derives from a woman between 35 and 50 years old with Graves' ophthalmopathy. CDR3 sequence: CASSRTSGTPYEQYF. The CDR3 DNA reads TGTGCCAGCAGCCGGACTAGCGGGACCCCCTACGAGCAGTACTTC.